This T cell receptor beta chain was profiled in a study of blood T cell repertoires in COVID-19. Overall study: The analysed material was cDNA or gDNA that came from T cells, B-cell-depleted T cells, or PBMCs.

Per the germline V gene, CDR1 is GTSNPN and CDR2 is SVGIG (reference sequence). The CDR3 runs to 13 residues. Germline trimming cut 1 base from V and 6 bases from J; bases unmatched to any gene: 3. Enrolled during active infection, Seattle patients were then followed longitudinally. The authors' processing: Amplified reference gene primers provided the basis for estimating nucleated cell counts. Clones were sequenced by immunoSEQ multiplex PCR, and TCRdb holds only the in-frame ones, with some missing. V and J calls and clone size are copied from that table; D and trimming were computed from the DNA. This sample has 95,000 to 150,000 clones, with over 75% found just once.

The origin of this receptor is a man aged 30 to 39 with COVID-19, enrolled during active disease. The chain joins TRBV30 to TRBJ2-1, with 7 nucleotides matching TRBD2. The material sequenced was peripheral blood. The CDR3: CAWSGPGGNEQFF. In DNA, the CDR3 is TGTGCCTGGAGTGGCCCGGGGGGCAATGAGCAGTTCTTC. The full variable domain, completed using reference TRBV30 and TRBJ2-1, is SQTIHQWPATLVQPVGSPLSLECTVEGTSNPNLYWYRQAAGRGLQLLFYSVGIGQISSEVPQNLSASRPQDRQFILSSKKLLLSDSGFYLCAWSGPGGNEQFFGPGTRLTVL.